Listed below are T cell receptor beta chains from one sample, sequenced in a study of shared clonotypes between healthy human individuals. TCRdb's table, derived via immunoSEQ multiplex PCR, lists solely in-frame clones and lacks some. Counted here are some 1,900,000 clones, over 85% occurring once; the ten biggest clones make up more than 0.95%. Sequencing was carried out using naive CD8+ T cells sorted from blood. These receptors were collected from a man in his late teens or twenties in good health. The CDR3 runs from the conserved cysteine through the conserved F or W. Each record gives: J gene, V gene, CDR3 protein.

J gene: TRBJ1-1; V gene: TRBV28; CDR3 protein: CASSPTHDRLGAFF
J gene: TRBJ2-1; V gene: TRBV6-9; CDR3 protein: CASGSHFGTAYNEQFF
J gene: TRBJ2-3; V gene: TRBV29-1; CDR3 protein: CSVRATDTQYF
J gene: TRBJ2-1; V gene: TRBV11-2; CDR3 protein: CASSLGGPGTSYNEQFF
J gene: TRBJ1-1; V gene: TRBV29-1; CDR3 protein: CSVRMNTEAFF
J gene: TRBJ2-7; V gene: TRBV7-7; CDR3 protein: CASSYRVSYEQYF
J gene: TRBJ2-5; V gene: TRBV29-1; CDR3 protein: CSVEGDSKQETQYF
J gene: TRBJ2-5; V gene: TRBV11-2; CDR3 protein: CASSLLGTQYF
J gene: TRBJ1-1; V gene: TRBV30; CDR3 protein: CAWSVAAFNTEAFF
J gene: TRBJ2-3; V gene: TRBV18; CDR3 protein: CASSPPLWDNTDTQYF
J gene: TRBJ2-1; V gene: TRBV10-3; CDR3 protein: CAISESWETSGFNEQFF
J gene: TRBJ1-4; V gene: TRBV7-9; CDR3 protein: CASSQTGEDEKLFF
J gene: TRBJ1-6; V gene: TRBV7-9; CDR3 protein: CASTDLPNSPLHF
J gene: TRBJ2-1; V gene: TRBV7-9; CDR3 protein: CASSKTSGTMKDEQFF
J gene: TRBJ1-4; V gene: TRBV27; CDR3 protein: CASSLLLGQGPSEKLFF
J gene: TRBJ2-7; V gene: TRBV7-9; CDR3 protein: CASSRDNNYEQYF
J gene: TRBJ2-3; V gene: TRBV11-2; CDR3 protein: CASSFRDRETDTQYF
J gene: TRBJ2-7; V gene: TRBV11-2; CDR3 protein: CASSLEISPYEQYF
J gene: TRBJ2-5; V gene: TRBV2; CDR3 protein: CASSDIRETQYQETQYF
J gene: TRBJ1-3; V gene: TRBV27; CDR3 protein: CASRSGGTGNTIYF
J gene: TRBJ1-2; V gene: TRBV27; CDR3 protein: CASSSTGSYGYTF
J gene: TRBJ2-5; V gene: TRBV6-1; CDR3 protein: CASSDGREVQETQYF
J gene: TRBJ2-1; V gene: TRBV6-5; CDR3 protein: CASSQGGTSYNEQFF
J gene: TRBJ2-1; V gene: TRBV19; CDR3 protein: CASSMGLAGPYNEQFF
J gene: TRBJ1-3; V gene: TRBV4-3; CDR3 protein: CASSHGLGSGNTIYF
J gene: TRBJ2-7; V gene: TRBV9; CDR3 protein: CASSVGVGASYEQYF
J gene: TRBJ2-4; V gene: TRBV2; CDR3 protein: CASSEWGAKNIQYF
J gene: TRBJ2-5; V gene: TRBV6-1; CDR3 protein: CASSETGVGETQYF
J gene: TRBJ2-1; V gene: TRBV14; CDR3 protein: CASSLNQVGTGILYEQFF
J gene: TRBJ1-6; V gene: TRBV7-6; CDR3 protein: CASSLEAANSPLHF
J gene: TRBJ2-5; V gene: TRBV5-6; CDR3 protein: CASSFDRGHQETQYF
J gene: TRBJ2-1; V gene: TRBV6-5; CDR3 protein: CASSYSPGTGGDEQFF
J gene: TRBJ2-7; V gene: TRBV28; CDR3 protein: CASSFRDLYYEQYF
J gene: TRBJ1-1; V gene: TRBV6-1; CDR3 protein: CASSEGGGGEYTEAFF
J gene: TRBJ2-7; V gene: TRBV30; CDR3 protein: CAWGPGTAYEQYF
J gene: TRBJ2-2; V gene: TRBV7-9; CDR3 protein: CASSPQRVTGELFF
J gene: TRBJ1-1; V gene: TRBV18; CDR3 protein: CASSPPVQGVNTEAFF
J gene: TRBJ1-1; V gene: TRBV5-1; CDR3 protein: CASSSPEGLNTEAFF
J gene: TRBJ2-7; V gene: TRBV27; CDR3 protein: CASSLRDRVGEQYF
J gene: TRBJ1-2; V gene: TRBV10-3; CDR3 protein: CAISGGGNYGYTF
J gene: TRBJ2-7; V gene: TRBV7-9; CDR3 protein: CASSFAGTGAAYEQYF
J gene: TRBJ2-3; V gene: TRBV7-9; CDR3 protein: CASSIQGGSTDTQYF
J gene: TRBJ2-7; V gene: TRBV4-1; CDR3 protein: CASSQELDRGYEQYF
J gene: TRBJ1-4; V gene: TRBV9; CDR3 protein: CASSMRTGSSNEKLFF
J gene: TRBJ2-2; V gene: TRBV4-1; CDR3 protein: CASSPTSGGGTGELFF
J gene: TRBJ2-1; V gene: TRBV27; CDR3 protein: CASSLQLAGLVEQFF
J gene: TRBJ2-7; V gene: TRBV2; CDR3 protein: CASSPGYEQYF
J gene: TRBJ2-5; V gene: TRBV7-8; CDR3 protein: CASSPAGAPDEETQYF